This T cell receptor beta chain was captured by sequencing in a study of blood T cell repertoires in COVID-19. On the study more broadly: Sites across the United States, Italy and Spain contributed samples from acute and convalescent COVID-19.

Sequencing was performed with immunoSEQ multiplex PCR; in TCRdb, only in-frame clones are kept and a portion is missing. The top ten hold approximately 27% of the sample, which has fewer than 200,000 clones, 75% to 80% seen once. V lost 3 bases to trimming and J lost 5 bases; unmatched junction nucleotides: 9. The V gene's germline CDR1 is MNHNS and CDR2 SASEGT. This CDR3 contains 16 residues. Specimen: peripheral blood. The source is a woman in her sixties or seventies with acute or convalescent COVID-19. This chain links TRBV6-1 with TRBJ2-5; 10 positions agree with TRBD1. CDR3 residues: CASSELPGQGMETQYF. In nucleotides, the CDR3 is TGTGCCAGCAGTGAGCTCCCGGGACAGGGGATGGAGACCCAGTACTTC.